Below, 8 T cell receptor beta chains from the same sample are listed, as sequenced in a study of T cells in localized non-small cell lung cancer. Clones were sequenced by immunoSEQ multiplex PCR, and TCRdb holds only the in-frame ones, with some missing. The sample consists of some 30,000 clones, less than 95% of them appearing once. The starting material was peripheral blood mononuclear cells, obtained before any cancer treatment. The receptors come from a female donor older than 55 with stage II lung adenocarcinoma.

The genes are TRBV15 and TRBJ1-5; no firm D call. The V gene lost 0 bases and the J gene lost 2 bases, with 11 bases spanning the gap. This CDR3 contains 16 residues. The germline V gene has CDR1 LNHNV and CDR2 YYDKDF (reference sequence). The CDR3 loop reads CATSREVISGNQPQHF. The CDR3, as DNA: TGTGCCACCAGCAGAGAAGTTATTTCGGGCAATCAGCCCCAGCATTTT.

The V and J genes are TRBV18 and TRBJ2-3; D ambiguous. The V and J ends lost 5 bases and 4 bases respectively, with 10 bases between them. Per germline, CDR1 KGHSH and CDR2 LQKENI. The CDR3 has 13 residues. This chain's CDR3 is CASSMGTADTQYF. The CDR3 DNA follows: TGTGCCAGCTCAATGGGTACGGCAGATACGCAGTATTTT.

V gene TRBV7-9 combines with J gene TRBJ1-2; D call uncertain. The V gene's germline CDR1 is SEHNR and CDR2 FQNEAQ (reference sequence). Trimming cost V 1 base and J 8 bases, with 14 bases left between them. This CDR3 comprises 14 residues. The CDR3 protein is CASSLGGSIAGYTF. The CDR3 DNA follows: TGTGCCAGCAGCTTAGGTGGCTCTATCGCGGGCTACACCTTC.

This rearrangement joins TRBV18 to TRBJ2-2; 7 nucleotides match TRBD1. The CDR3 runs to 15 residues. From germline, CDR1 is KGHSH and CDR2 LQKENI. V was pared by 5 bases and J by 0 bases, with 3 bases of the junction left unmatched. This CDR3 is CASSSGTANTGELFF. CDR3 DNA sequence: TGTGCCAGCTCATCCGGGACAGCGAACACCGGGGAGCTGTTTTTT.

V and J are TRBV6-5 and TRBJ1-1; unclear D gene. This CDR3 has 14 residues. Germline loops: CDR1 MNHEY, CDR2 SVGAGI. V was pared by 2 bases and J by 0 bases, with 7 bases between. CDR3 sequence reads: CASSYRQVNTEAFF. As DNA, the CDR3 is TGTGCCAGCAGTTACCGGCAGGTGAACACTGAAGCTTTCTTT.

This chain connects TRBV5-1 to TRBJ2-5; no reliable D call. V was cut by 1 base and J by 1 base, with 5 bases left in between. The CDR3 has 13 amino acids. The V gene's germline CDR1 is SGHRS and CDR2 YFSETQ. The CDR3: CASSLSPQETQYF. Here the CDR3 DNA reads TGCGCCAGCAGCTTGAGTCCCCAAGAGACCCAGTACTTC.

The J gene is TRBJ1-1, the V gene TRBV7-2; D gene ambiguous. Trimming removed 5 bases at V and 1 base at J, with 8 bases between. The CDR3 extends over 13 amino acids. CDR1 is SGHTA, CDR2 FQGNSA, per germline. The CDR3 is CASSVVENTEAFF. CDR3 bases: TGTGCCAGCAGCGTTGTCGAGAACACTGAAGCTTTCTTT.

This chain uses TRBV7-2 with TRBJ2-2, with 7 bases matching TRBD2. The CDR3 is 16 residues long. The germline V gene has CDR1 SGHTA and CDR2 FQGNSA. V shed 1 base, J shed 3 bases, and the junction held 5 bases outside the gene matches. The CDR3 region has the DNA TGTGCCAGCAGCTTAGTCTCCACTAGCGACACCGGGGAGCTGTTTTTT. Amino acid sequence: CASSLVSTSDTGELFF.